The clone carrying this T cell receptor (beta chain) was seen once. This sample was included in a study of T cells in Graves' hyperthyroidism and ophthalmopathy. CDR3 length: 17 residues. From germline, CDR1 is SGHTA and CDR2 FQGNSA. The V segment lost 7 bases and the J segment 3 bases; nucleotides outside the gene matches: 15. It was RNA transcripts that yielded the amplified TCR beta CDR3 regions. Primed by the HTBI set, a first-round RT-PCR was run on the TCR CDR3. TCRdb fed the multiplex PCR reads into MiXCR, producing one record per CDR3 protein. This table holds roughly 530,000 distinct CDR3 sequences, roughly 18% found once.

The sequencing sample was made of blood. The receptor was derived from a woman under 30 with Graves' ophthalmopathy. The chain combines TRBV7-2 with TRBJ1-3; 7 nucleotides line up with TRBD1. CDR3 sequence: CASTPERGGFGGNTIYF. In DNA, the CDR3 is TGTGCCAGCACCCCCGAACGAGGGGGCTTCGGTGGAAACACCATATATTTT.